This paragraph reports one T cell receptor (beta chain). Antigen: not known. Produced via immunoSEQ multiplex PCR; TCRdb's table is partial and in-frame only. The sample yields some 65,000 clones, roughly 91% seen once. PRAID featured prominent immunodeficiency. The CDR3 length is 15 residues. Deletions cut 0 bases from V and 9 bases from J, with 13 bases between. The germline V gene has CDR1 SGHRS and CDR2 YFSETQ. The sample is drawn from a study of stem cell transplantation in POMP-related autoinflammatory disease. Study-level findings and limits: In patients with PRAID, every analyzed T-cell subset tended to show lower diversity and higher clonality.

This sequence joins TRBV5-1 and TRBJ1-6; D possibly corresponds to TRBD1 (5 bases). The sequence came from a human patient with POMP-related autoinflammation and immune dysregulation (PRAID). The graft donor may have given rise to some T cells. Here the sequenced sample was CD4+ T cells from PBMCs, taken after stem cell transplantation. The CDR3 spells CASSLEGTEISPLHF. DNA for the CDR3: TGCGCCAGCAGCTTGGAAGGGACGGAGATTTCACCCCTCCACTTT.